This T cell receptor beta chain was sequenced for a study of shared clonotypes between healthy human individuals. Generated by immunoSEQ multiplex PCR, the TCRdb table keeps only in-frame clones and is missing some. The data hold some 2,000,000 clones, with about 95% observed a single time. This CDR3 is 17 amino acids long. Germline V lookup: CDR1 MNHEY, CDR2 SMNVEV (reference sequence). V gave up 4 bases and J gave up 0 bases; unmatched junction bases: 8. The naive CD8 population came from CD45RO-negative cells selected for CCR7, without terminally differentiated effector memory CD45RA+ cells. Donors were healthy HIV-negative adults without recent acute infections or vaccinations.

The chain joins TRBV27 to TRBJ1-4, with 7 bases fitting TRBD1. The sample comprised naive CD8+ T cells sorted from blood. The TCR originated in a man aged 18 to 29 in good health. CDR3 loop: CASSSWTGGTTNEKLFF. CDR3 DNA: TGTGCCAGCAGTTCATGGACAGGAGGTACAACTAATGAAAAACTGTTTTTT.